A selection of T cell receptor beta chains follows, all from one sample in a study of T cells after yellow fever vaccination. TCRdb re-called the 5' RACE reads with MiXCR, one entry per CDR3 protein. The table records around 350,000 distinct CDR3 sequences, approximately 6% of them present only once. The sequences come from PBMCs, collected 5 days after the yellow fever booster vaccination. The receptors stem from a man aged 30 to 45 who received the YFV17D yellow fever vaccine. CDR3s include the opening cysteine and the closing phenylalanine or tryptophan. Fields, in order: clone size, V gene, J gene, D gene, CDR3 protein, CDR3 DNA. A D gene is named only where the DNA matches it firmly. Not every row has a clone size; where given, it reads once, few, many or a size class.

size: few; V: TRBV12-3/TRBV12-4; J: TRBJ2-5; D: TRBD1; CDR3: CASSLRDSQETQYF; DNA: TGTGCCAGCAGTTTAAGGGACAGCCAAGAGACCCAGTACTTC
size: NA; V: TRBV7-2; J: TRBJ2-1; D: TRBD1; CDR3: CASSLREGRTGEFF; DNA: TGTGCCAGCAGCCTAAGGGAAGGACGGACAGGGGAGTTCTTC
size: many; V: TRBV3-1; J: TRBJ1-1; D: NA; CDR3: CASSQDVRTPEAFF; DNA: TGTGCCAGCAGCCAAGATGTCCGGACACCTGAAGCTTTCTTT
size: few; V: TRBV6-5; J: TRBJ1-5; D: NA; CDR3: CASRATGFPQPQHF; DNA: TGTGCCAGCAGAGCAACAGGGTTTCCTCAGCCCCAGCATTTT
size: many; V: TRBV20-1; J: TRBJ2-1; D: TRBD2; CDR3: CSARDGGGFDNEQFF; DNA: TGCAGTGCTAGAGATGGGGGAGGGTTTGACAATGAGCAGTTCTTC
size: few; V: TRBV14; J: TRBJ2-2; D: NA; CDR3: CASSQVAGELFF; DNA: TGTGCCAGCAGCCAAGTGGCCGGGGAGCTGTTTTTT
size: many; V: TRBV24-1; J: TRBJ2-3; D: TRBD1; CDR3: CATSDTLNPGQGGTDTQYF; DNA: TGTGCCACCAGTGATACCTTAAATCCGGGACAGGGAGGCACAGATACGCAGTATTTT
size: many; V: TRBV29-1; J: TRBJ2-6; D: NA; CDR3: CSVVLGVGANVLTF; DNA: TGCAGCGTTGTGTTGGGGGTAGGGGCCAACGTCCTGACTTTC
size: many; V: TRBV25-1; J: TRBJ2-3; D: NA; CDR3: CASSDGPMDTQYF; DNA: TGTGCCAGCAGTGACGGCCCCATGGATACGCAGTATTTT
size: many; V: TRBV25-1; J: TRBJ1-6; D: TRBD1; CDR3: CASGGTGDSPLHF; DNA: TGTGCCAGCGGCGGGACAGGAGATTCACCCCTCCACTTT
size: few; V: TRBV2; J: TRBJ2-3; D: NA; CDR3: CASRPWSVLADTQYF; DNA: TGTGCCAGCCGCCCATGGAGCGTGCTCGCAGATACGCAGTATTTT
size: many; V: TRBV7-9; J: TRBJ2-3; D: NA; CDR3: CASRPNTDTQYF; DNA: TGTGCCAGCAGACCAAACACAGATACGCAGTATTTT
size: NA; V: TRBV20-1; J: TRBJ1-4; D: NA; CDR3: CSARDRRNEKLFF; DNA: TGCAGTGCTAGAGATAGGCGTAATGAAAAACTGTTTTTT
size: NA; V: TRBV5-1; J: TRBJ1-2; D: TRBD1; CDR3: CASSLLLDRVYGYTF; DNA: TGCGCCAGCAGCTTGCTTTTGGACAGGGTCTATGGCTACACCTTC
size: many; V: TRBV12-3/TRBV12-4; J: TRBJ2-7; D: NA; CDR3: CASSLGTRYEQYF; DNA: TGTGCCAGCAGTTTAGGGACCAGATACGAGCAGTACTTC
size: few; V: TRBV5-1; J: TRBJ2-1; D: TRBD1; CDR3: CASSSPGTGVYYNEQFF; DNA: TGCGCCAGCAGCTCGCCAGGGACAGGGGTCTACTACAATGAGCAGTTCTTC
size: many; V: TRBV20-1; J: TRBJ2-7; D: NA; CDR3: CSARDPLYEQYF; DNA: TGCAGTGCTAGAGATCCGCTCTACGAGCAGTACTTC
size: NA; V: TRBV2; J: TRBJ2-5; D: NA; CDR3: CASNKNQETQYF; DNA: TGTGCCAGTAACAAGAACCAAGAGACCCAGTACTTC
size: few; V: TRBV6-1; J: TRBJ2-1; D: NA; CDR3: CASSLYSGLHNEQFF; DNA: TGTGCCAGCAGTCTCTATAGCGGACTACACAATGAGCAGTTCTTC
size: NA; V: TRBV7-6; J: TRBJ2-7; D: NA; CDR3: CASSLTLGNNEQYF; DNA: TGTGCCAGCAGCCTAACCCTCGGGAATAACGAGCAGTACTTC
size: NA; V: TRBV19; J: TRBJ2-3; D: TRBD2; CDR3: CASSAWLAGLGADTQYF; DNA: TGTGCCAGTAGTGCTTGGCTAGCGGGACTGGGAGCAGATACGCAGTATTTT
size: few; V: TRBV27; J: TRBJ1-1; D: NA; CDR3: CASSPGTTQAFF; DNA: TGTGCCAGCAGTCCAGGGACTACCCAAGCTTTCTTT
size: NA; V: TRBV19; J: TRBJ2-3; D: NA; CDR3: CASSFSAPDTQYF; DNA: TGTGCCAGTAGCTTCTCGGCTCCAGATACGCAGTATTTT
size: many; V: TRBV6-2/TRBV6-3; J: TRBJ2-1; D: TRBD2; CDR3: CAALEAGVLNEQFF; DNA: TGTGCCGCCCTAGAAGCGGGAGTGTTGAATGAGCAGTTCTTC
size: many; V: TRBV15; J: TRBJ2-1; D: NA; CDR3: CATSRRAGGNEQFF; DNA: TGTGCCACCAGTCGGAGGGCCGGTGGGAATGAGCAGTTCTTC